Shown below are 25 T cell receptor beta chains from a single sample sequenced in a study of regulatory T cells in long-lasting Graves disease. Specified time point: newly diagnosed GD, antithyroid drugs for less than 3 months. PBMC RNA was the source of the TCR library. Arm-PCR of CDR3 regions with iRepertoire HTBI primers generated TCR beta libraries. MiXCR, applied by TCRdb to the multiplex PCR reads, yields one record per CDR3 protein. In the table there are about 420,000 distinct CDR3 sequences, 16% of which are singletons. These data were also reused for a study on T cells in Graves' hyperthyroidism and ophthalmopathy.

Material: peripheral blood mononuclear cells (PBMCs), obtained at new diagnosis, from a patient treated with antithyroid drugs. The source is a woman in her late teens or twenties with Graves disease.

With respect to this clonotype: One junction end does not reproduce the germline sequence, and a read error may be involved. The chain uses TRBV27 and TRBJ1-3; D unclear. Germline V gives CDR1 MNHEY, CDR2 SMNVEV (reference sequence). This CDR3 is 15 amino acids long. CDR3 bases: TGTGCCAGCAGTTTGAACACCCTCTCTGGAAACACCATACATTTT. This encodes CASSLNTLSGNTIHF.

This clonotype has a count of ten or more. The chain employs TRBV5-5 and TRBJ2-2; 9 bases agree with TRBD2. V was pared by 4 bases and J by 1 base, with 2 bases of the junction left unmatched. Germline-derived CDR1 and CDR2 are SGHKS and YYEKEE (reference sequence). This CDR3 comprises 15 residues. The CDR3 DNA follows: TGTGCCAGCAGCACTAGCGGGCTGAACACCGGGGAGCTGTTTTTT. It codes for CASSTSGLNTGELFF.

The chain carries TRBV20-1 and TRBJ2-1; 7 bases fit TRBD2. This CDR3 has 16 amino acids. Germline CDR1 and CDR2: DFQATT and SNEGSKA (reference sequence). Losses at the gene ends were 6 bases for V and 7 bases for J; bases not matched to a gene: 18. CDR3 in amino acids: CSASKRGYTELNEQFF. The CDR3, as DNA: TGCAGTGCAAGCAAGCGGGGCTACACGGAACTTAATGAGCAGTTCTTC.

This clonotype was detected only a few times. The V gene is TRBV7-9, the J gene TRBJ2-1; TRBD2 matches 8 bases. CDR3 length equals 14 residues. The V and J ends lost 5 bases and 7 bases, in that order; junction bases with no gene match: 7. Germline loops: CDR1 SEHNR, CDR2 FQNEAQ (reference sequence). The CDR3 protein is CASSHMREVNEQFF. CDR3 nucleotide sequence: TGTGCCAGCAGCCATATGCGGGAGGTAAATGAGCAGTTCTTC.

This clonotype was picked up many times. The genes are TRBV6-2 or TRBV6-3 and TRBJ2-3, with 12 bases fitting TRBD2. Germline values: CDR1 MNHEY, CDR2 SVGEGT. J lost 6 bases, V lost 5 bases, and 12 bases had no gene match. The CDR3 has 17 residues. CDR3 sequence: CASSPPPRLAGVDTQYF. The CDR3 DNA reads as TGTGCCAGCAGTCCTCCTCCGAGACTAGCGGGAGTCGATACGCAGTATTTT.

This clonotype was counted many times. The chain has TRBV3-1 and TRBJ1-2, with a tentative D call TRBD1 (5 bases). CDR1 is LGHDT and CDR2 is YNNKEL in the germline V gene (reference sequence). V gave up 5 bases and J gave up 4 bases, with 14 bases separating them. CDR3 length equals 14 residues. The DNA of the CDR3 is TGTGCCAGCAGCGACTCGGACAAATCCTATGGCTACACCTTC. It codes for CASSDSDKSYGYTF.

This clonotype was counted a few times. This chain links TRBV10-3 with TRBJ2-1; D unclear. Germline values: CDR1 ENHRY, CDR2 SYGVKD. The V end lost 6 bases, the J end lost 6 bases, and 15 bases lay between the germline ends. This CDR3 has 14 residues. The CDR3 region is CAISAKSLGNEQFF. Here the CDR3 DNA reads TGTGCCATCAGCGCAAAGAGCCTGGGCAATGAGCAGTTCTTC.

The table lists this clonotype with many counts. The chain uses TRBV30 and TRBJ1-2, with TRBD1 identical over 7 bases. With 4 bases clipped from V and 4 bases from J, the junction kept 6 bases outside the gene matches. Looked up from germline, CDR1 is GTSNPN and CDR2 is SVGIG (reference sequence). The CDR3 has 13 amino acids. DNA for the CDR3: TGTGCCTGGAAGGCAGGGGGAACCTATGGCTACACCTTC. This sequence encodes CAWKAGGTYGYTF.

This clonotype was detected only a few times. The V call is TRBV14, the J call TRBJ1-1, with D unresolved. The CDR3 has 13 residues. CDR1 and CDR2 from the germline V gene are SGHDN and FVKESK. V gave up 2 bases and J gave up 4 bases, with 8 bases separating them. CDR3 loop: CASSQYWGTEAFF. DNA of the CDR3: TGTGCCAGCAGCCAATATTGGGGCACTGAAGCTTTCTTT.

V usage is TRBV6-1 and J usage is TRBJ2-7, with D perhaps TRBD1 (5 bases). The CDR3 sequence is 13 residues long. Looked up from germline, CDR1 is MNHNS and CDR2 is SASEGT. V was trimmed by 10 bases and J by 2 bases, leaving 15 bases between them. The CDR3 region is CATRFRATYEQYF. For the CDR3, the DNA is TGTGCCACCAGGTTCAGGGCCACCTACGAGCAGTACTTC.

This clonotype was seen ten or more times. The V call is TRBV28, the J call TRBJ2-7; no firm D call. The CDR3 consists of 13 residues. Deletions cut 7 bases from V and 0 bases from J, with 10 bases between. Germline-derived CDR1 and CDR2 are MDHEN and SYDVKM. CDR3 sequence (DNA): TGTGCCAGCACCTCGCGTAACTCCTACGAGCAGTACTTC. It translates to CASTSRNSYEQYF.

This clonotype was observed a single time. V is TRBV29-1 and J is TRBJ2-1, with D perhaps matching TRBD1 (5 bases). The germline V and J ends were trimmed by 7 bases and 12 bases, with 16 bases remaining between them. The CDR3 runs 11 residues. From germline, CDR1 is SQVTM and CDR2 ANQGSEA. CDR3 amino acids: CSEGKGSMQFF. The CDR3 nucleotides read TGCAGCGAGGGGAAGGGAAGTATGCAGTTCTTC.

There are a few counts of this clonotype. This chain joins TRBV10-1 and TRBJ2-7, with 13 bases that match TRBD2. Germline loops: CDR1 WNHNN, CDR2 SYGVQD (reference sequence). After removal of 3 bases from V and 2 bases from J, the junction contained 4 bases not matched to a gene. This CDR3 contains 16 residues. CDR3 bases: TGCGCCAGCAGTGACCTACTAGCGGGAGGGCCCTACGAGCAGTACTTC. This gives the protein CASSDLLAGGPYEQYF.

This clonotype was seen ten or more times. The chain has TRBV2 and TRBJ2-7, with 13 nucleotides matching TRBD2. Germline CDR1 reads SNHLY; CDR2 reads FYNNEI. V lost 5 bases to trimming and J lost 6 bases; unmatched junction nucleotides: 4. The CDR3 runs to 14 residues. The DNA for the CDR3 is TGTGCCAGCAGTCCCGGGACTAGCGGGGTCGAGCAGTACTTC. As protein: CASSPGTSGVEQYF.

The chain is built from TRBV6-2 or TRBV6-3 and TRBJ1-5; 7 bases map to TRBD1. J lost 0 bases, V lost 5 bases, and 19 bases had no gene match. CDR1 MNHEY and CDR2 SVGEGT come from the germline V gene. The CDR3 totals 20 residues. CDR3 in DNA: TGTGCCAGCAGTCCAACTGGGGCCGGGACAGACCTTAATAGCAATCAGCCCCAGCATTTT. It yields the protein CASSPTGAGTDLNSNQPQHF.

The table lists this clonotype with a few counts. The rearrangement joins TRBV28 to TRBJ1-5; the D gene is possibly TRBD1 (5 bases). The germline gives CDR1 MDHEN, CDR2 SYDVKM. This CDR3 is built from 15 residues. V lost 0 bases to trimming and J lost 6 bases, with 12 bases between them. The CDR3 protein is CASSLWGDGIQPQHF. The CDR3 DNA follows: TGTGCCAGCAGTTTATGGGGGGACGGGATTCAGCCCCAGCATTTT.

This clonotype was counted many times. The rearrangement uses TRBV7-2 and TRBJ2-1, with TRBD2 identical over 8 bases. Germline CDR1 is SGHTA and CDR2 is FQGNSA. J gave up 5 bases and V 5 bases, and 8 bases lay outside the gene matches. This CDR3 comprises 15 residues. This CDR3 is CASSPRGLGDNEQFF. The DNA for the CDR3 is TGTGCCAGCAGCCCTAGGGGACTAGGCGACAATGAGCAGTTCTTC. The variable domain in full, with the rest retrieved from reference TRBV7-2 and TRBJ2-1, is GAGVSQSPSNKVTEKGKDVELRCDPISGHTALYWYRQSLGQGLEFLIYFQGNSAPDKSGLPSDRFSAERTGGSVSTLTIQRTQQEDSAVYLCASSPRGLGDNEQFFGPGTRLTVL.

This clonotype appeared many times. The chain has TRBV19 and TRBJ2-1; 8 bases match TRBD2. Germline values: CDR1 LNHDA, CDR2 SQIVND (reference sequence). V was pared by 3 bases and J by 7 bases, with 5 bases of the junction left unmatched. The CDR3 runs to 14 residues. This CDR3 is CASSIFGRDNEQFF. Here the CDR3 DNA reads TGTGCCAGTAGTATCTTCGGGAGGGATAATGAGCAGTTCTTC.

In this sample, this clonotype turned up many times. The chain recombines TRBV15 with TRBJ2-2; maybe TRBD1 (6 bases). CDR3 length: 15 residues. V gave up 1 base and J gave up 3 bases, with 9 bases separating them. The germline CDR1 and CDR2 sequences are LNHNV and YYDKDF (reference sequence). The CDR3 nucleotides are TGTGCCACCAGCAGAGTGGCAGGGGACACCGGGGAGCTGTTTTTT. The encoded protein is CATSRVAGDTGELFF. Variable domain in full (rest from reference TRBV15 and TRBJ2-2): DAMVIQNPRYQVTQFGKPVTLSCSQTLNHNVMYWYQQKSSQAPKLLFHYYDKDFNNEADTPDNFQSRRPNTSFCFLDIRSPGLGDTAMYLCATSRVAGDTGELFFGEGSRLTVL.

The genes are TRBV6-2 or TRBV6-3 and TRBJ1-1; weak D call: TRBD1 (6 bases). Germline V gives CDR1 MNHEY, CDR2 SVGEGT. This CDR3 is built from 14 residues. The V gene lost 5 bases and the J gene lost 6 bases, with 16 bases spanning the gap. CDR3 sequence reads: CASSAVGAGAEAFF. The CDR3 DNA reads as TGTGCCAGCAGTGCGGTGGGGGCCGGTGCTGAAGCTTTCTTT.

This clonotype appeared many times. The V gene is TRBV7-9, the J gene TRBJ2-7; D gene unclear. The ends were cut back, 1 base at V and 12 bases at J, with 16 bases in the middle. This CDR3 has 13 amino acids. The germline CDR1 and CDR2 sequences are SEHNR and FQNEAQ (reference sequence). The CDR3 sequence: CASSLEGRVSPYF. Here the CDR3 DNA reads TGTGCCAGCAGCTTAGAGGGAAGGGTTAGCCCGTACTTC.

This clonotype was seen at least ten times. The V and J genes are TRBV28 and TRBJ2-1; 7 bases align to TRBD2. Germline V gives CDR1 MDHEN, CDR2 SYDVKM. After removal of 5 bases from V and 5 bases from J, the junction contained 15 bases not matched to a gene. This CDR3 is built from 17 residues. The CDR3 DNA reads as TGTGCCAGCAGTCCTCGGCGGGGGAGGGGCCCTAACAATGAGCAGTTCTTC. Translated: CASSPRRGRGPNNEQFF.

The rearrangement links TRBV19 to TRBJ2-5, with no clear D. Germline V gene lookup returns CDR1 LNHDA and CDR2 SQIVND (reference sequence). This CDR3 is built from 14 residues. V was clipped by 5 bases and J by 0 bases, with 10 bases between them. The CDR3 protein is CASSLYSNQETQYF. Here the CDR3 DNA reads TGTGCCAGTAGTCTCTACAGTAACCAAGAGACCCAGTACTTC.

This clonotype was detected only a few times. This rearrangement joins TRBV6-5 to TRBJ1-5; D is unclear. The CDR3 sequence is 15 residues long. Trimming removed 2 bases at V and 2 bases at J, with 10 bases between. CDR1 and CDR2 from the germline V gene are MNHEY and SVGAGI. CDR3 loop: CASSYAALRNQPQHF. The CDR3 DNA sequence: TGTGCCAGCAGTTACGCCGCGCTCCGCAATCAGCCCCAGCATTTT.

The chain uses TRBV9 and TRBJ2-1; no clear D. Germline V CDR1 and CDR2: SGDLS, YYNGEE. The germline V and J ends were trimmed by 0 bases and 10 bases, with 8 bases remaining between them. This CDR3 has 12 amino acids. DNA of the CDR3: TGTGCCAGCAGCGTAGATGAAGGGGAGCAGTTCTTC. Amino acids: CASSVDEGEQFF. The whole variable domain, remainder taken from reference TRBV9 and TRBJ2-1, is DSGVTQTPKHLITATGQRVTLRCSPRSGDLSVYWYQQSLDQGLQFLIQYYNGEERAKGNILERFSAQQFPDLHSELNLSSLELGDSALYFCASSVDEGEQFFGPGTRLTVL.